The T cell receptor (beta chain) described here comes from a study of long-term antiretroviral therapy in people with HIV. This CDR3 has 15 residues. Germline V gene data show CDR1 as SGHVS and CDR2 as FQNEAQ. V dropped 1 base and J dropped 4 bases, with 11 bases sitting between them. Investigators performed immunoSEQ version v3.0 at survey level. TCRdb's copy holds only in-frame clones and misses some; the assay was immunoSEQ multiplex PCR. This table has fewer than 35,000 clones, approximately 85% appearing once. The sequence was obtained from a man aged 18 to 29 with HIV. V is TRBV7-8 and J is TRBJ1-5; D is possibly TRBD1 (5 bases). Sequencing used unsorted PBMCs, obtained roughly 3.3 years after starting antiretroviral therapy. The CDR3 DNA follows: TGTGCCAGCAGCTTAGGGGACCGCGCTAATCAGCCCCAGCATTTT. This gives the protein CASSLGDRANQPQHF.